Listed below are T cell receptor beta chains from one sample, sequenced in a study of shared clonotypes between healthy human individuals. Clones were read by immunoSEQ multiplex PCR, and TCRdb kept only the in-frame ones, dropping some. In the table there are over a million clones, 70% to 80% of which are singletons. The sequencing input was memory CD4+ T cells from PBMCs. Every receptor here comes from a young man in good health. Some clones in this sample may be carry-over from other donors' samples. Both conserved end residues are part of each CDR3. Fields, in order: D gene, J gene, clone size, V gene, CDR3 protein, CDR3 DNA. D genes are given only for firm matches. Clone size appears in some rows only: once, few, many, or a class for an expanded clone.

d_gene: -
j_gene: TRBJ1-2
abundance: -
v_gene: TRBV19
CDR3aa: CASSISAGLGGYTF
CDR3nt: TGTGCCAGTAGTATCAGTGCTGGACTGGGTGGCTACACCTTC

d_gene: -
j_gene: TRBJ2-2
abundance: -
v_gene: TRBV5-1
CDR3aa: CASSTRETDTGELFF
CDR3nt: TGCGCCAGCAGTACTAGGGAGACGGACACCGGGGAGCTGTTTTTT

d_gene: -
j_gene: TRBJ2-7
abundance: -
v_gene: TRBV7-8
CDR3aa: CASSLGMDEQYF
CDR3nt: TGTGCCAGCAGCTTGGGGATGGACGAGCAGTACTTC

d_gene: TRBD1
j_gene: TRBJ2-7
abundance: -
v_gene: TRBV14
CDR3aa: CASSQRPRQGRYEQYF
CDR3nt: TGTGCCAGCAGCCAACGCCCCCGACAGGGCAGATACGAGCAGTACTTC

d_gene: -
j_gene: TRBJ2-3
abundance: -
v_gene: TRBV25-1
CDR3aa: CASSRTTRFLTDTQYF
CDR3nt: TGTGCCAGCAGCAGGACTACCCGTTTTCTCACAGATACGCAGTATTTT

d_gene: -
j_gene: TRBJ2-5
abundance: -
v_gene: TRBV30
CDR3aa: CAWTQEETQYF
CDR3nt: TGTGCCTGGACGCAGGAAGAGACCCAGTACTTC

d_gene: -
j_gene: TRBJ1-2
abundance: -
v_gene: TRBV10-3
CDR3aa: CAISEPGGSNYGYTF
CDR3nt: TGTGCCATCAGTGAGCCCGGGGGGTCCAACTATGGCTACACCTTC

d_gene: -
j_gene: TRBJ2-2
abundance: -
v_gene: TRBV30
CDR3aa: CAWSDGRRSGELFF
CDR3nt: TGTGCCTGGAGCGATGGACGGCGGTCCGGGGAGCTGTTTTTT

d_gene: -
j_gene: TRBJ2-2
abundance: -
v_gene: TRBV7-3
CDR3aa: CASSTRQNPNTGELFF
CDR3nt: TGTGCCAGCAGCACCCGACAGAACCCGAACACCGGGGAGCTGTTTTTT

d_gene: -
j_gene: TRBJ1-1
abundance: -
v_gene: TRBV18
CDR3aa: CASSSEGYGTEAFF
CDR3nt: TGTGCCAGCTCATCGGAGGGGTATGGTACTGAAGCTTTCTTT

d_gene: TRBD1
j_gene: TRBJ2-7
abundance: -
v_gene: TRBV6-5
CDR3aa: CASRTGQGAYEQYF
CDR3nt: TGTGCCAGCAGGACGGGACAGGGGGCCTACGAGCAGTACTTC

d_gene: TRBD2
j_gene: TRBJ2-7
abundance: -
v_gene: TRBV29-1
CDR3aa: CSVSGSGIGSYEQYF
CDR3nt: TGCAGCGTTTCAGGTAGCGGGATAGGTTCCTACGAGCAGTACTTC

d_gene: TRBD1
j_gene: TRBJ1-5
abundance: -
v_gene: TRBV19
CDR3aa: CASARQGKDQPQHF
CDR3nt: TGTGCCAGCGCAAGACAGGGGAAGGATCAGCCCCAGCATTTT

d_gene: -
j_gene: TRBJ2-7
abundance: -
v_gene: TRBV2
CDR3aa: CASRRQTNEQYF
CDR3nt: TGTGCCAGCAGACGACAGACTAACGAGCAGTACTTC

d_gene: -
j_gene: TRBJ1-1
abundance: -
v_gene: TRBV11-2
CDR3aa: CASSTLPGVGTEAFF
CDR3nt: TGTGCCAGCAGCACGCTTCCGGGGGTGGGAACTGAAGCTTTCTTT

d_gene: -
j_gene: TRBJ1-5
abundance: -
v_gene: TRBV28
CDR3aa: CASSQGLDGYQPQHF
CDR3nt: TGTGCCAGCAGTCAAGGCCTGGACGGCTATCAGCCCCAGCATTTT

d_gene: TRBD1
j_gene: TRBJ2-1
abundance: -
v_gene: TRBV15
CDR3aa: CATSKRQGAEQFF
CDR3nt: TGTGCCACCAGCAAGAGACAGGGAGCTGAGCAGTTCTTC

d_gene: TRBD2
j_gene: TRBJ2-7
abundance: -
v_gene: TRBV27
CDR3aa: CASSRTSGRVGEQYF
CDR3nt: TGTGCCAGCAGTCGGACTAGCGGGAGGGTGGGCGAGCAGTACTTC

d_gene: -
j_gene: TRBJ2-7
abundance: -
v_gene: TRBV21-1
CDR3aa: CGDSGSLYEQYF
CDR3nt: TGTGGTGATAGCGGGTCTCTCTACGAGCAGTACTTC

d_gene: -
j_gene: TRBJ2-1
abundance: few
v_gene: TRBV28
CDR3aa: CASSPRPGRGSAEVYNEQFF
CDR3nt: TGTGCCAGCAGCCCAAGGCCGGGTAGGGGGAGCGCAGAGGTATACAATGAGCAGTTCTTC

d_gene: -
j_gene: TRBJ1-5
abundance: few
v_gene: TRBV5-1
CDR3aa: CASSLEEGNQPQHF
CDR3nt: TGCGCCAGCAGCTTAGAGGAGGGCAATCAGCCCCAGCATTTT

d_gene: -
j_gene: TRBJ1-1
abundance: few
v_gene: TRBV29-1
CDR3aa: CSVEVGAWNTEAFF
CDR3nt: TGCAGCGTTGAAGTGGGGGCCTGGAACACTGAAGCTTTCTTT

d_gene: -
j_gene: TRBJ2-7
abundance: -
v_gene: TRBV7-2
CDR3aa: CASSLWGERPYEQYF
CDR3nt: TGTGCCAGCAGCTTATGGGGAGAGCGACCCTACGAGCAGTACTTC

d_gene: TRBD1
j_gene: TRBJ2-7
abundance: -
v_gene: TRBV5-1
CDR3aa: CASSTSSGTGGSYEQYF
CDR3nt: TGCGCCAGCAGCACCTCCTCCGGGACAGGAGGGTCCTACGAGCAGTACTTC

d_gene: TRBD2
j_gene: TRBJ2-3
abundance: -
v_gene: TRBV2
CDR3aa: CASSDRLGTSGSWAQYF
CDR3nt: TGTGCCAGCAGTGATCGGTTAGGGACTAGCGGGAGTTGGGCGCAGTATTTT

d_gene: TRBD1
j_gene: TRBJ2-1
abundance: -
v_gene: TRBV4-1
CDR3aa: CASSRATGTAYNEQFF
CDR3nt: TGCGCCAGCAGCCGAGCGACGGGGACAGCGTACAATGAGCAGTTCTTC

d_gene: TRBD1
j_gene: TRBJ2-5
abundance: -
v_gene: TRBV27
CDR3aa: CASSLYQGAGQETQYF
CDR3nt: TGTGCCAGCAGTTTATATCAGGGGGCGGGACAAGAGACCCAGTACTTC

d_gene: TRBD1
j_gene: TRBJ2-7
abundance: -
v_gene: TRBV10-3
CDR3aa: CAISVGTGSYEQYF
CDR3nt: TGTGCCATCAGTGTCGGGACAGGTTCCTACGAGCAGTACTTC

d_gene: -
j_gene: TRBJ2-2
abundance: -
v_gene: TRBV6-6
CDR3aa: CASSYSRRDTGELFF
CDR3nt: TGTGCCAGCAGTTACTCGAGAAGGGATACCGGGGAGCTGTTTTTT

d_gene: -
j_gene: TRBJ1-2
abundance: -
v_gene: TRBV29-1
CDR3aa: CSVEPLINGYTF
CDR3nt: TGCAGCGTTGAACCGTTGATCAATGGCTACACCTTC

d_gene: TRBD1
j_gene: TRBJ1-2
abundance: -
v_gene: TRBV19
CDR3aa: CASTSDRWNYGYTF
CDR3nt: TGTGCCAGTACCTCGGACAGGTGGAACTATGGCTACACCTTC

d_gene: TRBD1
j_gene: TRBJ1-1
abundance: -
v_gene: TRBV7-9
CDR3aa: CASSWDSNTEAFF
CDR3nt: TGTGCCAGCAGCTGGGACAGTAACACTGAAGCTTTCTTT

d_gene: TRBD2
j_gene: TRBJ2-1
abundance: -
v_gene: TRBV7-2
CDR3aa: CASSTGLAGGYEQFF
CDR3nt: TGTGCCAGCAGCACCGGACTAGCGGGAGGGTATGAGCAGTTCTTC

d_gene: TRBD1
j_gene: TRBJ2-7
abundance: -
v_gene: TRBV10-3
CDR3aa: CAIGQGDYEQYF
CDR3nt: TGTGCCATAGGACAGGGGGACTACGAGCAGTACTTC

d_gene: -
j_gene: TRBJ1-5
abundance: -
v_gene: TRBV19
CDR3aa: CASNAGRQPQHF
CDR3nt: TGTGCCAGTAACGCCGGGCGGCAGCCCCAGCATTTT

d_gene: TRBD1
j_gene: TRBJ1-6
abundance: few
v_gene: TRBV28
CDR3aa: CASRGQGAYNSPLHF
CDR3nt: TGTGCCAGCCGAGGACAGGGGGCCTATAATTCACCCCTCCACTTT

d_gene: TRBD1
j_gene: TRBJ2-3
abundance: -
v_gene: TRBV28
CDR3aa: CASKGTGIDTQYF
CDR3nt: TGTGCCAGCAAAGGGACAGGGATAGATACGCAGTATTTT

d_gene: -
j_gene: TRBJ2-7
abundance: -
v_gene: TRBV6-1
CDR3aa: CASISSGTGSYEQYF
CDR3nt: TGTGCCAGCATATCCAGCGGCACCGGCTCCTACGAGCAGTACTTC

d_gene: -
j_gene: TRBJ2-5
abundance: once
v_gene: TRBV29-1
CDR3aa: CSVGDAQETQYF
CDR3nt: TGCAGCGTTGGGGACGCACAAGAGACCCAGTACTTC

d_gene: TRBD1
j_gene: TRBJ2-7
abundance: -
v_gene: TRBV19
CDR3aa: CASMGQGYHEQYF
CDR3nt: TGTGCCAGTATGGGACAGGGGTACCACGAGCAGTACTTC

d_gene: TRBD1
j_gene: TRBJ1-3
abundance: -
v_gene: TRBV7-9
CDR3aa: CASSPPGQSSGNTIYF
CDR3nt: TGTGCCAGCAGCCCACCGGGACAGAGCTCTGGAAACACCATATATTTT

d_gene: TRBD1
j_gene: TRBJ2-7
abundance: -
v_gene: TRBV28
CDR3aa: CASTGTGPPNSYEQYF
CDR3nt: TGTGCCAGCACTGGGACAGGCCCACCCAACTCCTACGAGCAGTACTTC

d_gene: -
j_gene: TRBJ2-7
abundance: -
v_gene: TRBV28
CDR3aa: CASRPKGVVYEQYF
CDR3nt: TGTGCCAGCAGACCCAAAGGGGTGGTCTACGAGCAGTACTTC

d_gene: TRBD1
j_gene: TRBJ1-6
abundance: -
v_gene: TRBV27
CDR3aa: CASSLSGTGTSPLHF
CDR3nt: TGTGCCAGCAGTTTGTCCGGGACAGGGACTTCACCCCTCCACTTT

d_gene: TRBD2
j_gene: TRBJ2-1
abundance: -
v_gene: TRBV5-1
CDR3aa: CASSYTGTSDNEQFF
CDR3nt: TGCGCCAGCAGCTATACCGGGACTAGCGACAATGAGCAGTTCTTC